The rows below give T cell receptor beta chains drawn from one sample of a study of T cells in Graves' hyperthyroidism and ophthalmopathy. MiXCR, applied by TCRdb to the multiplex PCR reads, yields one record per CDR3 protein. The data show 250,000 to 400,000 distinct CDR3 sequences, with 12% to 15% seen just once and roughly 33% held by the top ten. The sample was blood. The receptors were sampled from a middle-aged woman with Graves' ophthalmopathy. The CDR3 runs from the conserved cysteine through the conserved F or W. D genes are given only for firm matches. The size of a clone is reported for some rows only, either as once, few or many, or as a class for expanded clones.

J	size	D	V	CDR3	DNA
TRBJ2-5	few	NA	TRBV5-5	CASSFLDGAKWTQYF	TGTGCCAGCAGCTTCTTAGACGGGGCCAAGTGGACCCAGTACTTC
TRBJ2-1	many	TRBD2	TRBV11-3	CASSLVAGYEQFF	TGTGCCAGCAGCTTAGTAGCGGGCTATGAGCAGTTCTTC
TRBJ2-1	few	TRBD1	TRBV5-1	CASSSAGQGSYNEQFF	TGCGCCAGCAGCTCGGCCGGACAGGGCTCCTACAATGAGCAGTTCTTC
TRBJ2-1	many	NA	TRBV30	CAWSGVSMNNEQFF	TGTGCCTGGTCCGGGGTTTCGATGAACAATGAGCAGTTCTTC
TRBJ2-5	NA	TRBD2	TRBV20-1	CSARNSGRLETQYF	TGCAGTGCTAGGAATAGCGGGAGACTAGAGACCCAGTACTTC
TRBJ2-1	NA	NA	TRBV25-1	CASSEYLRGDEQFF	TGTGCCAGCAGTGAATATCTGCGGGGAGATGAGCAGTTCTTC
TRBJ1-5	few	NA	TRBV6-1	CAIQGWNQPQHF	TGTGCCATTCAGGGTTGGAATCAGCCCCAGCATTTT
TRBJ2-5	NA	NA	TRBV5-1	CASSLRGSFVETQYF	TGCGCCAGCAGCTTGAGAGGGAGTTTTGTGGAGACCCAGTACTTC
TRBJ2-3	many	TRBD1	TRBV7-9	CASSLGDRGPTDTQYF	TGTGCCAGCAGCTTAGGAGACAGGGGGCCGACAGATACGCAGTATTTT
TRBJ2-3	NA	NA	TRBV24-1	CATERAEDTDTQYF	TGTGCCACAGAACGGGCGGAGGACACAGATACGCAGTATTTT
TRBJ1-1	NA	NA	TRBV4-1	CASSQDRGPTEAFF	TGCGCCAGCAGCCAAGACAGGGGTCCGACTGAAGCTTTCTTT
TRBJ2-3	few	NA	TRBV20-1	CSARDLSREVDTQYF	TGCAGTGCTAGAGATCTATCCAGGGAGGTAGATACGCAGTATTTT
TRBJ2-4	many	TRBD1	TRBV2	CASSGNRGRDIQYF	TGTGCCAGCAGTGGAAACAGGGGACGGGACATTCAGTACTTC
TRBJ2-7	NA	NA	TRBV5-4	CASSLGLEGTYEQYF	TGTGCCAGCAGCTTGGGACTCGAGGGAACCTACGAGCAGTACTTC